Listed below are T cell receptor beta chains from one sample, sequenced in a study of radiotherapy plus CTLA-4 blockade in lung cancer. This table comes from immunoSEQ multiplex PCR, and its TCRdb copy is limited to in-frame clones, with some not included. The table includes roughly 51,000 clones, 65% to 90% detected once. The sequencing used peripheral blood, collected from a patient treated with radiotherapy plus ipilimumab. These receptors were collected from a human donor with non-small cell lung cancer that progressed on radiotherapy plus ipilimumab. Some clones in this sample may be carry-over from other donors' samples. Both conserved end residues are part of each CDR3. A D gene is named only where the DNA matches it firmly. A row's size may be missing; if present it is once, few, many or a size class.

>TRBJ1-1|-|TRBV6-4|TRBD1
CASSKSTGANTEAFF
TGTGCCAGCAGTAAATCGACAGGGGCGAACACTGAAGCTTTCTTT
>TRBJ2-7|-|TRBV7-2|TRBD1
CASSLLDRGSSYEQYF
TGTGCCAGCAGCCTCCTGGACAGGGGCAGCTCCTACGAGCAGTACTTC
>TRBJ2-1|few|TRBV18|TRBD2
CASSPTSGRYNEQFF
TGTGCCAGCTCACCCACTAGCGGGAGGTACAATGAGCAGTTCTTC
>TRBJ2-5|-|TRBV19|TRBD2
CASSIRSGGPREETQYF
TGTGCCAGTAGTATACGCTCGGGGGGGCCGAGGGAAGAGACCCAGTACTTC
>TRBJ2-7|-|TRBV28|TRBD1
CASTKDRGKRLPSYEQYF
TGTGCCAGCACCAAGGACAGGGGAAAAAGACTACCATCTTACGAGCAGTACTTC
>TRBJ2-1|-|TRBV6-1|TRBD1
CAIRDRGFNEQFF
TGTGCCATCCGGGACAGGGGTTTCAATGAGCAGTTCTTC
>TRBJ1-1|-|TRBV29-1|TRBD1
CSVQGADTEAFF
TGCAGCGTGCAGGGGGCGGACACTGAAGCTTTCTTT
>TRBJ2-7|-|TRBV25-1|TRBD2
CASSSTSGISYEQYF
TGTGCCAGCAGTTCTACTAGCGGAATCTCCTACGAGCAGTACTTC
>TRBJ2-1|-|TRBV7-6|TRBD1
CASSSRQGLYNEQFF
TGTGCCAGCAGCTCCCGACAGGGGCTCTACAATGAGCAGTTCTTC
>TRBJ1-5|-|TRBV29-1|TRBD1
CSVGQGPNQPQHF
TGCAGCGTCGGACAGGGACCCAATCAGCCCCAGCATTTT
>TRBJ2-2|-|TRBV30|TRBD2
CAWTTGLAGGRYLRELFF
TGTGCCTGGACCACGGGACTAGCGGGAGGTCGTTATCTCCGGGAGCTGTTTTTT
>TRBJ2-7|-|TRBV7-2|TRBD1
CASSRGGQGYEQYF
TGTGCCAGCAGCCGAGGGGGACAGGGATACGAGCAGTACTTC
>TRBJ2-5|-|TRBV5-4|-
CASSLGGSGETQYF
TGTGCCAGCAGCTTGGGTGGGAGTGGGGAGACCCAGTACTTC
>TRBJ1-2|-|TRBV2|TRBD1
CASSEAQGDSVYGYTF
TGTGCCAGCAGTGAAGCGCAGGGGGATTCGGTCTATGGCTACACCTTC
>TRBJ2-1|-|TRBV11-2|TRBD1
CASSLGTGLEFF
TGTGCCAGCAGCTTAGGGACAGGCTTGGAGTTCTTC
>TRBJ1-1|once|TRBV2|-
CASSVTANTEAFF
TGCGCCAGCAGTGTGACAGCGAATACTGAAGCTTTCTTT
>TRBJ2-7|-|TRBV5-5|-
CASSPGGSFYEQYF
TGTGCCAGCAGCCCGGGGGGCAGTTTCTACGAGCAGTACTTC
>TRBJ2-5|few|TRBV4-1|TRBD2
CASSAPGTSGETQYF
TGCGCCAGCAGCGCCCCCGGGACTAGCGGGGAGACCCAGTACTTC
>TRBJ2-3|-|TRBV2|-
CASSGLAYTQYF
TGTGCCAGCAGTGGCCTGGCATATACGCAGTATTTT
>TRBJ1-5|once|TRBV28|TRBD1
CASSLFTGAYSNQPQHF
TGTGCCAGCAGTTTATTCACAGGGGCCTATAGCAATCAGCCCCAGCATTTT